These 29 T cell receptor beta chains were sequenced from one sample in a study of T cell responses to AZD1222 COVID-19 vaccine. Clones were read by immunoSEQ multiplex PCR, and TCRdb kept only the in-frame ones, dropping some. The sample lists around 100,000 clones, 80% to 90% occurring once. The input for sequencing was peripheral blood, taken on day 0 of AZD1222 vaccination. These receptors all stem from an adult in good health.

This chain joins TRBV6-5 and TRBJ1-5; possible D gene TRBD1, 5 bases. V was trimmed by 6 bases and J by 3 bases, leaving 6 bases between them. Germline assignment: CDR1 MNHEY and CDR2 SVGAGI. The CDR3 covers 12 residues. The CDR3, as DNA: TGTGCCAGCAGGGACACCAATCAGCCCCAGCATTTT. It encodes CASRDTNQPQHF.

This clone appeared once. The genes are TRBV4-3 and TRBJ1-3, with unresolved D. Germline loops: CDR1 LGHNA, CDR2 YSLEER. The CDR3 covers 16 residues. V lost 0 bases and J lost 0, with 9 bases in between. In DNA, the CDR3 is TGCGCCAGCAGCCAAGAGGCTTGGTTCTCTGGAAACACCATATATTTT. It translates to CASSQEAWFSGNTIYF.

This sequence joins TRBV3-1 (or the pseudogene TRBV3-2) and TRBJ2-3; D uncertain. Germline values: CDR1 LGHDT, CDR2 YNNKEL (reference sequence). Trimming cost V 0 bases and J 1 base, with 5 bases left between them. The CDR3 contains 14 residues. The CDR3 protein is CASSQDVGTDTQYF. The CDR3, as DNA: TGTGCCAGCAGCCAAGACGTCGGCACAGATACGCAGTATTTT.

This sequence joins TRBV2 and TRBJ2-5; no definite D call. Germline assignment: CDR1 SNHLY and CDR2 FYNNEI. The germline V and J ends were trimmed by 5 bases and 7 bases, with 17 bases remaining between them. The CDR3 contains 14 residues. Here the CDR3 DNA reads TGTGCCAGCAGTATAGATCGCGCGTCGGGGACCCAGTACTTC. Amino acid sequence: CASSIDRASGTQYF. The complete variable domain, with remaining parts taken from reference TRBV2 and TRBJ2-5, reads EPEVTQTPSHQVTQMGQEVILRCVPISNHLYFYWYRQILGQKVEFLVSFYNNEISEKSEIFDDQFSVERPDGSNFTLKIRSTKLEDSAMYFCASSIDRASGTQYFGPGTRLLVL.

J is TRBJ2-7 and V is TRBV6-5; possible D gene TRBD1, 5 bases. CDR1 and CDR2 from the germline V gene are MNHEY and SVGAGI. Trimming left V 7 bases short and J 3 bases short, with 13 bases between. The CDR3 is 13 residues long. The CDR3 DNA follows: TGTGCCAGCACATACGGGCAGGGCTACGAGCAGTACTTC. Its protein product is CASTYGQGYEQYF.

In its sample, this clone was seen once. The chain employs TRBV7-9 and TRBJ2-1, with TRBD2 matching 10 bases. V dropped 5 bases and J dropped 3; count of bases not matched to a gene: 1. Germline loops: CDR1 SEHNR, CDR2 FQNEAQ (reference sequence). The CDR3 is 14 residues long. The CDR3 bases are TGTGCCAGCAGCCCTAGCGGGAGCTACAATGAGCAGTTCTTC. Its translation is CASSPSGSYNEQFF.

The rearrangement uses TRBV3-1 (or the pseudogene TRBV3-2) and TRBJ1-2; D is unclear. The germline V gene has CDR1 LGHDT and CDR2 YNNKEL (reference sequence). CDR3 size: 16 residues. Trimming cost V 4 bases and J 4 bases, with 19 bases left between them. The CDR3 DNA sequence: TGTGCCAGCAGCCCCAGCCGGGTCGGTTCCTTCTATGGCTACACCTTC. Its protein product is CASSPSRVGSFYGYTF.

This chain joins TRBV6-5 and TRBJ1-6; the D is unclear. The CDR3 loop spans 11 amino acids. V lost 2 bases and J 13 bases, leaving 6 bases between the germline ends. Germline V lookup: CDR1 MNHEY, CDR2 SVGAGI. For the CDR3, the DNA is TGTGCCAGCAGTTACCGGGCTCCCCTCCACTTT. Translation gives CASSYRAPLHF.

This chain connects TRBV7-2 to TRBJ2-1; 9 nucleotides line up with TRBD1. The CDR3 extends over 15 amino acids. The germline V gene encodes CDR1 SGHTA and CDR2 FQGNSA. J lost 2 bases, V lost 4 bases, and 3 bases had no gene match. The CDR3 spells CASSWDRAPYNEQFF. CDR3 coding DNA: TGTGCCAGCAGCTGGGACAGGGCCCCCTACAATGAGCAGTTCTTC.

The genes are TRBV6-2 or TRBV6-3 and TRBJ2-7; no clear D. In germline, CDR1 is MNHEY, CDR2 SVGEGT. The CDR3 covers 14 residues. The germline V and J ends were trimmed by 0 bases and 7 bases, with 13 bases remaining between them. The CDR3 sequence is CASSYSTLADEQYF. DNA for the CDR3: TGTGCCAGCAGTTACTCGACGCTGGCGGATGAGCAGTACTTC.

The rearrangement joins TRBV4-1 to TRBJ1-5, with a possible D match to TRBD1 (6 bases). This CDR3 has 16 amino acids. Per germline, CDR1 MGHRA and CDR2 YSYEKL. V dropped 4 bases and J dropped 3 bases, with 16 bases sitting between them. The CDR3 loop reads CASSPLVGGPNQPQHF. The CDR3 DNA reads TGCGCCAGCAGCCCCCTCGTGGGGGGCCCCAATCAGCCCCAGCATTTT.

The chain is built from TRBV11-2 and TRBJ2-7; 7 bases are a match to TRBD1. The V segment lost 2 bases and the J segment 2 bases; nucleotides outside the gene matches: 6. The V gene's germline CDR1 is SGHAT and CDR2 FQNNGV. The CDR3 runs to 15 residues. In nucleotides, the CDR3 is TGTGCCAGCAGCTTAACGCAGGGGGACCCCTACGAGCAGTACTTC. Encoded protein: CASSLTQGDPYEQYF.

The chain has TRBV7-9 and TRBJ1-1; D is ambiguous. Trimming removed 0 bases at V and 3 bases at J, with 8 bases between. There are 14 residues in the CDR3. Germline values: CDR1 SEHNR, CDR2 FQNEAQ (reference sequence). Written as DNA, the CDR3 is TGTGCCAGCAGCTTAGCGCGGAGAGACACTGAAGCTTTCTTT. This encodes CASSLARRDTEAFF.

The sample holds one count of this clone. CDR3: CASSPGTMQETQYF. CDR3 nucleotides: TGTGCCAGCAGTCCGGGGACTATGCAAGAGACCCAGTACTTC. The rearrangement links TRBV6-5 to TRBJ2-5, with 7 positions matching TRBD2. Germline V gene sequence: CDR1 MNHEY, CDR2 SVGAGI. The CDR3 extends over 14 amino acids. The V gene end was trimmed by 5 bases and the J gene end by 2 bases; junction bases not matched to a gene: 5.

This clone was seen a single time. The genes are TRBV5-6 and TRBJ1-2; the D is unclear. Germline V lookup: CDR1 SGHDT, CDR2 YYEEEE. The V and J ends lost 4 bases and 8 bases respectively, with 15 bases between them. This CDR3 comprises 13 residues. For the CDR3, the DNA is TGTGCCAGCAGCCCCACAGCTCCGGGAGGCTACACCTTC. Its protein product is CASSPTAPGGYTF.

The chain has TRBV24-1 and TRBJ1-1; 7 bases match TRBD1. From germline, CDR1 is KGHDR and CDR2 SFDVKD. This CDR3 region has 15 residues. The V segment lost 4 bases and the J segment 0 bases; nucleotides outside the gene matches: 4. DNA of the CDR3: TGTGCCACCAGTGACCAAACAGGGGTGAACACTGAAGCTTTCTTT. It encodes CATSDQTGVNTEAFF.

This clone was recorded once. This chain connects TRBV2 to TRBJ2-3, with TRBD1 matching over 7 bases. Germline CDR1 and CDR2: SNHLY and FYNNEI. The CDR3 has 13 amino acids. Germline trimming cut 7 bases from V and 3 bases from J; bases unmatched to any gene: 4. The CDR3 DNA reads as TGTGCCAGCAAAAACAGGGGAACAGATACGCAGTATTTT. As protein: CASKNRGTDTQYF.

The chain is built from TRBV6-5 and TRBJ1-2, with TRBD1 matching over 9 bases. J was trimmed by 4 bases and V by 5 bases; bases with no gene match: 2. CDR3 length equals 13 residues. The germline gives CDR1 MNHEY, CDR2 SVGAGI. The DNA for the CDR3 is TGTGCCAGCAGTCGGGACAGGGTCTATGGCTACACCTTC. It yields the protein CASSRDRVYGYTF.

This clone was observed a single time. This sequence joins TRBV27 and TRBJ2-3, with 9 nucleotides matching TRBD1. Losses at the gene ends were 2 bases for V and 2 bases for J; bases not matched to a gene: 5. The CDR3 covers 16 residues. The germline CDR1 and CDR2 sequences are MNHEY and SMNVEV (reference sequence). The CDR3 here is CASSLRGDRDTDTQYF. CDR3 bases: TGTGCCAGCAGTTTACGGGGGGACAGGGACACAGATACGCAGTATTTT.

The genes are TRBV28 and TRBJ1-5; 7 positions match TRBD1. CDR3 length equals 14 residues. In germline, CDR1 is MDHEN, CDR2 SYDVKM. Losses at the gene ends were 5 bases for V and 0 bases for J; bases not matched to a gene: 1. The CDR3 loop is CASSGTASNQPQHF. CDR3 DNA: TGTGCCAGCAGTGGGACAGCTAGCAATCAGCCCCAGCATTTT.

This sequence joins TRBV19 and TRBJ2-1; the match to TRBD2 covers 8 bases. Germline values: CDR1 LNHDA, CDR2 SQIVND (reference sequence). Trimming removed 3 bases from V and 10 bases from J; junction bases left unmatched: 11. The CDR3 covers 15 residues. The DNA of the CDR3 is TGTGCCAGTAGTATGGCCGTCACTAGCGGAGGGGAGCAGTTCTTC. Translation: CASSMAVTSGGEQFF.

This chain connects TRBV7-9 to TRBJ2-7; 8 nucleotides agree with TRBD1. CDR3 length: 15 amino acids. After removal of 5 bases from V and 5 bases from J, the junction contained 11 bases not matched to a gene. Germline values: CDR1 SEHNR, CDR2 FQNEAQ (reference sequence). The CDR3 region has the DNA TGTGCCAGCAGCCCACCCAGGGCAGGGGGCAACGAGCAGTACTTC. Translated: CASSPPRAGGNEQYF. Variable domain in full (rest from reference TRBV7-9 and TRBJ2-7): DTGVSQNPRHKITKRGQNVTFRCDPISEHNRLYWYRQTLGQGPEFLTYFQNEAQLEKSRLLSDRFSAERPKGSFSTLEIQRTEQGDSAMYLCASSPPRAGGNEQYFGPGTRLTVT.

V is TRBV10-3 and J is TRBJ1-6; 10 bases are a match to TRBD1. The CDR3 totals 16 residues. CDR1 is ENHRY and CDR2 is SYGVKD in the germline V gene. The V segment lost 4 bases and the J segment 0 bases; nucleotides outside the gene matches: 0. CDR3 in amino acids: CAISGQGASYNSPLHF. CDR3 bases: TGTGCCATCAGTGGACAGGGGGCCTCCTATAATTCACCCCTCCACTTT.

CDR3 DNA: TGTGCCAGCAGCTTAGCGTTGACTTATAGCAATCAGCCCCAGCATTTT. This codes for CASSLALTYSNQPQHF. The chain couples TRBV7-2 to TRBJ1-5; D gene uncertain. Per the germline V gene, CDR1 is SGHTA and CDR2 is FQGNSA. The CDR3 is 16 residues long. V lost 0 bases to trimming and J lost 0 bases, with 9 bases between them.

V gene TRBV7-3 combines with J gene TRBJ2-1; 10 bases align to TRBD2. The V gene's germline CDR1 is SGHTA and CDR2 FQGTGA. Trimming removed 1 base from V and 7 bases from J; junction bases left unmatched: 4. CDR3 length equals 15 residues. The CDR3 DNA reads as TGTGCCAGCAGCTTAAGGCTAGCGGGAGTGAATGAGCAGTTCTTC. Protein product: CASSLRLAGVNEQFF.

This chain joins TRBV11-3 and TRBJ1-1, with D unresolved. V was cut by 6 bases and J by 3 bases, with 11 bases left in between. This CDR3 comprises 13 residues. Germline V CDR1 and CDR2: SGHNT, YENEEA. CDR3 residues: CASSLRWDTEAFF. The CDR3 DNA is TGTGCCAGCAGTCTTAGGTGGGACACTGAAGCTTTCTTT.

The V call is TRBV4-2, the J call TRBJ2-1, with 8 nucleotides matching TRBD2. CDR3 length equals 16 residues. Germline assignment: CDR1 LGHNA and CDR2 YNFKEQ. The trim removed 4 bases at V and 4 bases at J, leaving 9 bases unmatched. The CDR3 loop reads CASSPMGAGGYNEQFF. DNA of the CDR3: TGTGCCAGCAGCCCAATGGGCGCGGGAGGTTACAATGAGCAGTTCTTC.

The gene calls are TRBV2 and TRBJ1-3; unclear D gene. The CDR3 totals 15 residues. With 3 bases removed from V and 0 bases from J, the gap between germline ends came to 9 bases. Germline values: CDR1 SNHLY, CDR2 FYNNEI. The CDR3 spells CASSDQLNSGNTIYF. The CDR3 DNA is TGTGCCAGCAGTGATCAGCTAAACTCTGGAAACACCATATATTTT.

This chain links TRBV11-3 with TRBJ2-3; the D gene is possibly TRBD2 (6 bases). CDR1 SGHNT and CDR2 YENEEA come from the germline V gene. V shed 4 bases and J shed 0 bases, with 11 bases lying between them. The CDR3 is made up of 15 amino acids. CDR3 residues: CASSSVEGSTDTQYF. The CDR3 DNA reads TGTGCCAGCAGCTCGGTGGAGGGTAGCACAGATACGCAGTATTTT.